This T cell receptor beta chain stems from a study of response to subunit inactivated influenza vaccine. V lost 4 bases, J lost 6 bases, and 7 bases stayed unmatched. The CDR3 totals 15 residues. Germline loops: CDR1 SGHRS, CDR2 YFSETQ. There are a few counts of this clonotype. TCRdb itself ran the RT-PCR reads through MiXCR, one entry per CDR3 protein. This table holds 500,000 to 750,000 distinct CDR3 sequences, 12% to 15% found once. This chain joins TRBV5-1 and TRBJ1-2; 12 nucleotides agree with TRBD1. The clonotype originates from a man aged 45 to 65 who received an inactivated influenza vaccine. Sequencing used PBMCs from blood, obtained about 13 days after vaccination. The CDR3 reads CASSLVGQGANGYTF. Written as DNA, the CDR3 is TGCGCCAGCAGCCTGGTGGGACAGGGGGCAAATGGCTACACCTTC.